This T cell receptor beta chain appears in the sequencing data of a study of cytomegalovirus exposure and HLA in healthy donors. The study, taken as a whole, reports: As confirmed in vitro, three CMV-associated chains were specific for CMV antigens. It was about 180 TCR beta chains that were listed as cytomegalovirus-associated. TRBV6-2, TRBV6-3 and some other V segments were excluded as indistinguishable.

The CDR3 contains 16 residues. With 0 bases clipped from V and 0 bases from J, the junction kept 4 bases outside the gene matches. Germline V gene lookup returns CDR1 SGHRS and CDR2 YFSETQ. Both 60 Vbeta primers and 13 Jbeta primers went into the PCR. Measured with immunoSEQ multiplex PCR; TCRdb has only the in-frame clones, and not every one. This sample has about 120,000 clones, with around 79% found just once. In the case of this clone: The target antigen is unknown.

The specimen sequenced was PBMCs. The clonotype comes from a woman in her 30s in good health and CMV-seropositive. The chain has TRBV5-1 and TRBJ2-3; 7 nucleotides align to TRBD1. Here the CDR3 reads CASSLGTGPSTDTQYF. As DNA, the CDR3 is TGCGCCAGCAGCTTGGGGACAGGTCCAAGCACAGATACGCAGTATTTT.